Sequencing of this T cell receptor beta chain was carried out in a study of cytomegalovirus exposure and HLA in healthy donors. PCR primers comprised 60 Vbeta and 13 Jbeta primers. The table came from immunoSEQ multiplex PCR; TCRdb's copy has only in-frame clones and leaves some out. The sample lists approximately 120,000 clones, roughly three quarters occurring once. Regarding this clone: Its specificity is not known.

Study findings and constraints: The classifier, whose performance was assessed in both the original and validation cohorts, reportedly diagnosed cytomegalovirus status with high specificity and sensitivity. Most of the TCR beta V segments (in an earlier analysis) were productive either about 87% or about 30% of the time.

Unrecorded immune exposures were likely, despite nominal health at sampling. The CDR3 consists of 14 residues. The germline V gene encodes CDR1 SQVTM and CDR2 ANQGSEA. Germline trimming cut 4 bases from V and 4 bases from J; bases unmatched to any gene: 6. The receptor's source is a woman in her fifties or sixties in good health and CMV-seropositive. Sequencing used PBMCs. The chain employs TRBV29-1 and TRBJ2-3; 9 nucleotides agree with TRBD2. DNA of the CDR3: TGCAGCGTTGTCCGGGGGACTAGCTCAGATACGCAGTATTTT. It is translated as CSVVRGTSSDTQYF.